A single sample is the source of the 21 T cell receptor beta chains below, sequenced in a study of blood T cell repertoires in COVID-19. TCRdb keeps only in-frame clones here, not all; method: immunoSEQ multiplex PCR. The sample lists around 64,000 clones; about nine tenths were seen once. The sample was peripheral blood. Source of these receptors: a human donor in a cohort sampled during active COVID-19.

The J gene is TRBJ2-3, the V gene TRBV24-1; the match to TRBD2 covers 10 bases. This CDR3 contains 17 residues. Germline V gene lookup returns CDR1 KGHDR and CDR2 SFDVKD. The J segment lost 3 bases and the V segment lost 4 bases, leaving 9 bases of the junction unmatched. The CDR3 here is CATSDPRTSGTTDTQYF. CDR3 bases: TGTGCCACCAGTGACCCTCGAACTAGCGGGACAACAGATACGCAGTATTTT.

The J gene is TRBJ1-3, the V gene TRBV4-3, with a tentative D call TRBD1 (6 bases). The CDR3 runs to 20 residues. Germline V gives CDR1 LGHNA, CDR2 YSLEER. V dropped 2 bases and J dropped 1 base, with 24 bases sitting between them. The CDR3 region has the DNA TGCGCCAGCAGCCAAACCGGCCCAGGGAGCCTAACAGGGTCTGGAAACACCATATATTTT. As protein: CASSQTGPGSLTGSGNTIYF.

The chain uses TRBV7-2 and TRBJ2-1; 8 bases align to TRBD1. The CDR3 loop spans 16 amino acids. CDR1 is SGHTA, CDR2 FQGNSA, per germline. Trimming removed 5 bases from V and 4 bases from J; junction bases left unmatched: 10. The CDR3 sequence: CASSPLTGVYYNEQFF. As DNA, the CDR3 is TGTGCCAGCAGCCCCCTGACAGGGGTGTATTACAATGAGCAGTTCTTC.

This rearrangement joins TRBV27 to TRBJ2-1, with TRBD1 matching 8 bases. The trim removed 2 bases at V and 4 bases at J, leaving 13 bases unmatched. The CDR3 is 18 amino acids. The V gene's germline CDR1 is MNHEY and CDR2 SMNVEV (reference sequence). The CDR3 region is CASSLNPDREWYYNEQFF. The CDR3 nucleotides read TGTGCCAGCAGTTTAAACCCGGACAGGGAATGGTATTACAATGAGCAGTTCTTC.

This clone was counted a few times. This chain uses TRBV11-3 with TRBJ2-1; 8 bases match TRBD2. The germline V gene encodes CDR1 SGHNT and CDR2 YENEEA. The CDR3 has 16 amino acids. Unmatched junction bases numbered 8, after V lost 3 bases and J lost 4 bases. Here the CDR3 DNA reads TGTGCCAGCAGCTTTGGAAGCGGGAGCTCTTACAATGAGCAGTTCTTC. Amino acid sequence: CASSFGSGSSYNEQFF. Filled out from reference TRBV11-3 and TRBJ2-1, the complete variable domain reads EAGVVQSPRYKIIEKKQPVAFWCNPISGHNTLYWYLQNLGQGPELLIRYENEEAVDDSQLPKDRFSAERLKGVDSTLKIQPAELGDSAVYLCASSFGSGSSYNEQFFGPGTRLTVL.

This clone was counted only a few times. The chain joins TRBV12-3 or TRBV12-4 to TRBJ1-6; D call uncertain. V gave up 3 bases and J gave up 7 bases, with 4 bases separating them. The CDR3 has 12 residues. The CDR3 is CASSFRNSPLHF. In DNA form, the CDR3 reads TGTGCCAGCAGTTTCAGGAATTCACCCCTCCACTTT.

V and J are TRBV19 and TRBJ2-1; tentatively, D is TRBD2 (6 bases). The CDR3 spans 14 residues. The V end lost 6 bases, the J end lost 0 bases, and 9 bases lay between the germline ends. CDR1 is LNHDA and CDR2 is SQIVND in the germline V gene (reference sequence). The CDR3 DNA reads TGTGCCAGTAGAGAGACTAGCTCCTACAATGAGCAGTTCTTC. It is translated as CASRETSSYNEQFF.

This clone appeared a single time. The CDR3 region is CASSIATGILNNEQFF. CDR3 DNA sequence: TGTGCCAGTAGTATAGCTACAGGGATATTGAACAATGAGCAGTTCTTC. The chain uses TRBV19 and TRBJ2-1; D perhaps matches TRBD1 (6 bases). CDR3 size: 16 residues. The ends were cut back, 1 base at V and 5 bases at J, with 15 bases in the middle. Looked up from germline, CDR1 is LNHDA and CDR2 is SQIVND (reference sequence).

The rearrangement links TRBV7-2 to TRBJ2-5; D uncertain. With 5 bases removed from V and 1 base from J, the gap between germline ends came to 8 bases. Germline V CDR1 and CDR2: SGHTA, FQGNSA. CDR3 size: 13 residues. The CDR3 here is CASSLSPQETQYF. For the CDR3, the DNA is TGTGCCAGCAGCCTCTCCCCCCAAGAGACCCAGTACTTC.

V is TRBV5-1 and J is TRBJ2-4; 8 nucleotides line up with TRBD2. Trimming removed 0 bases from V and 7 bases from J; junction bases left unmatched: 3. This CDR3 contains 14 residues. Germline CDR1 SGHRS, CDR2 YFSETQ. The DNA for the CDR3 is TGCGCCAGCAGCTTGGGCGGGGGGACGAACATTCAGTACTTC. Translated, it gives CASSLGGGTNIQYF. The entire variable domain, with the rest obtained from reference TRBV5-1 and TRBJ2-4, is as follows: KAGVTQTPRYLIKTRGQQVTLSCSPISGHRSVSWYQQTPGQGLQFLFEYFSETQRNKGNFPGRFSGRQFSNSRSEMNVSTLELGDSALYLCASSLGGGTNIQYFGAGTRLSVL.

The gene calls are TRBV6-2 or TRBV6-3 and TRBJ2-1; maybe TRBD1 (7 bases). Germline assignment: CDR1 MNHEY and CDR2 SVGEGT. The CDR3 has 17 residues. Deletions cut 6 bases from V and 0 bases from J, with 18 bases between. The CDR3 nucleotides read TGTGCCAGCAGCAGCCTCCCAGGGGGGAGCTCCTACAATGAGCAGTTCTTC. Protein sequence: CASSSLPGGSSYNEQFF.

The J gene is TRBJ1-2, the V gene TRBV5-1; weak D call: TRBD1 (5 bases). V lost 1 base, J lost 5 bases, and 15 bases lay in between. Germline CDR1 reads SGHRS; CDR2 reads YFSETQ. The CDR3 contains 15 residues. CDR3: CASSLRPETAYGYTF. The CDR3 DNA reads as TGCGCCAGCAGCTTGAGGCCGGAGACAGCGTATGGCTACACCTTC.

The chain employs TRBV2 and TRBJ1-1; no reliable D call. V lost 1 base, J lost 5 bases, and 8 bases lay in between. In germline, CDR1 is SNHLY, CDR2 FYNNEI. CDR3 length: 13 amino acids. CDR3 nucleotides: TGTGCCAGCAGTGAAGGAGGGCATACTGAAGCTTTCTTT. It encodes CASSEGGHTEAFF.

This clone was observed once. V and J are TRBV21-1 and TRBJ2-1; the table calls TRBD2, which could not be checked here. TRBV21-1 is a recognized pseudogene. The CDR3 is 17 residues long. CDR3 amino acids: CASSKVVLAGRRNEQFF. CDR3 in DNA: TGTGCCAGCAGCAAAGTTGTGCTAGCGGGGCGTAGAAATGAGCAGTTCTTC.

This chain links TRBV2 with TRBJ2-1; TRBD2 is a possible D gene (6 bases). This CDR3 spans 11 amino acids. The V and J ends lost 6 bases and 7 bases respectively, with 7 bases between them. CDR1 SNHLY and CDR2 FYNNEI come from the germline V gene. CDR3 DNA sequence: TGTGCCAGCAGGGGGACTAATGAGCAGTTCTTC. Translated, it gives CASRGTNEQFF.

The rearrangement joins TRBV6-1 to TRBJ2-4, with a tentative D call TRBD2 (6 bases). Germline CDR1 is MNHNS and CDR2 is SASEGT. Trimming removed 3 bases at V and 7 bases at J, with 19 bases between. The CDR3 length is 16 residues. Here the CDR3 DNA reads TGTGCCAGCAGTGAGATGGGACTTCCTGCGGGGAACATTCAGTACTTC. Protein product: CASSEMGLPAGNIQYF.

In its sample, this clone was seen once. The CDR3 loop is CASSQERIQYGYTF. CDR3 coding DNA: TGTGCCAGCAGCCAAGAACGTATACAATATGGCTACACCTTC. The chain carries TRBV14 and TRBJ1-2; D uncertain. CDR1 SGHDN and CDR2 FVKESK come from the germline V gene. This CDR3 comprises 14 residues. V gave up 0 bases and J gave up 5 bases, with 10 bases separating them.

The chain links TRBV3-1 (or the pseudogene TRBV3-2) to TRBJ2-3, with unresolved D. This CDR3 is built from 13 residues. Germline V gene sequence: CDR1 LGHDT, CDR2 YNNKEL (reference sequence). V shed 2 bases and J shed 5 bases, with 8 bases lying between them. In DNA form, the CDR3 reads TGTGCCAGCAGCCAAAGAGTAGTAGATACGCAGTATTTT. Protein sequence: CASSQRVVDTQYF.

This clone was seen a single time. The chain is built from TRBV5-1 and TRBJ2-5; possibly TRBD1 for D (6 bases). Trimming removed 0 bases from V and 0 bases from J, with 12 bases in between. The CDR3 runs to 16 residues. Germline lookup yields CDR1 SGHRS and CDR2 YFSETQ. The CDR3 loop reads CASSLDAGEYQETQYF. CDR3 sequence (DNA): TGCGCCAGCAGCTTGGATGCAGGGGAGTACCAAGAGACCCAGTACTTC.

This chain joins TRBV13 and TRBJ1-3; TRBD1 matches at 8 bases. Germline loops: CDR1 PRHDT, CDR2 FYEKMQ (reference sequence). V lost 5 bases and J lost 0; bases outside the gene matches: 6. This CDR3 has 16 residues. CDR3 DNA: TGTGCCAGCAGCCCTGGACAGGGATTCTCTGGAAACACCATATATTTT. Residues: CASSPGQGFSGNTIYF.

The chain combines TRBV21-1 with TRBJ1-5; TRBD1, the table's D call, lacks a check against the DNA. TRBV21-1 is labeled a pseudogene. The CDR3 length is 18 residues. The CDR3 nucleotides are TGTGCCAGCAGCAGAGTCATAAAAGGGCAGGGGACAGATCAGCCCCAGCATTTT. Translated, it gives CASSRVIKGQGTDQPQHF.